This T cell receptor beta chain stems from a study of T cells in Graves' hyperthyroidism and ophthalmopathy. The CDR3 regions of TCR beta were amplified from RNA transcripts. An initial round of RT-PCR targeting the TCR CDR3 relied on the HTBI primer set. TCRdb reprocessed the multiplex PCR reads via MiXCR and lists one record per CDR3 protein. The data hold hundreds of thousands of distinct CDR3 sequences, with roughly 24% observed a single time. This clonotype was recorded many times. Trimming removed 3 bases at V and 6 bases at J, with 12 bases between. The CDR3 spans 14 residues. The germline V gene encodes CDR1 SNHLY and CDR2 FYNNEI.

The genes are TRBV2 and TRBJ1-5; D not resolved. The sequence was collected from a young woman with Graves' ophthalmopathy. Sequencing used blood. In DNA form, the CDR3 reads TGTGCCAGCAGTGATATACAGATAAGTCAGCCCCAGCATTTT. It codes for CASSDIQISQPQHF.